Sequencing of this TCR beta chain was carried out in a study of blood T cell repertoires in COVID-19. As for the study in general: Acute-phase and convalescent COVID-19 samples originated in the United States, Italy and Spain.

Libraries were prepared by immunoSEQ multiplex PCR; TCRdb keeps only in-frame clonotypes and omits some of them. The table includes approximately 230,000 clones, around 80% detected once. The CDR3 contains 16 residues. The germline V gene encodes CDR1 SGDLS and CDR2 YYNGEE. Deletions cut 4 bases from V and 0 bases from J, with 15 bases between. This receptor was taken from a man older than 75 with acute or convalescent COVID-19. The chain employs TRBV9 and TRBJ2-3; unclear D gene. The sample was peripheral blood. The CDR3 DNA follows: TGTGCCAGCAGCCCACCCGCTACCGAGAGCACAGATACGCAGTATTTT. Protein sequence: CASSPPATESTDTQYF.